The 25 T cell receptor beta chains reported below all come from one sample, sequenced in a study of cytomegalovirus exposure and HLA in healthy donors. PCR amplification relied on 60 Vbeta primers (plus 13 Jbeta primers). Data came from immunoSEQ multiplex PCR; TCRdb stores just in-frame clones and leaves some out. The table lists 110,000 to 150,000 clones, around a tenth of them singletons, with under 2% in the top ten. The source material was PBMCs. Receptor source: a man over 45 in good health and CMV-seronegative.

The chain carries TRBV2 and TRBJ2-3; the match to TRBD2 covers 9 bases. Per germline, CDR1 SNHLY and CDR2 FYNNEI. Trimming cost V 4 bases and J 4 bases; bases outside gene matches: 6. This CDR3 contains 15 residues. CDR3: CASSVLAGVPDTQYF. The CDR3 DNA reads TGTGCCAGCAGTGTATTAGCGGGAGTCCCAGATACGCAGTATTTT.

The chain links TRBV7-6 to TRBJ2-7; 15 bases line up with TRBD2. The trim removed 5 bases at V and 4 bases at J, leaving 3 bases unmatched. CDR3 length: 15 amino acids. Germline loops: CDR1 SGHVS, CDR2 FNYEAQ. The chain's CDR3 is CASSVGLAGGYEQYF. In nucleotides, the CDR3 is TGTGCCAGCAGCGTGGGACTAGCGGGAGGATACGAGCAGTACTTC. Full variable domain (outside the CDR3, taken from reference TRBV7-6 and TRBJ2-7): GAGVSQSPRYKVTKRGQDVALRCDPISGHVSLYWYRQALGQGPEFLTYFNYEAQQDKSGLPNDRFSAERPEGSISTLTIQRTEQRDSAMYRCASSVGLAGGYEQYFGPGTRLTVT.

V and J are TRBV2 and TRBJ1-5; TRBD1 is a possible D gene (5 bases). Germline CDR1 and CDR2: SNHLY and FYNNEI. The V end lost 6 bases, the J end lost 4 bases, and 13 bases lay between the germline ends. The CDR3 spans 14 residues. The CDR3 spells CASSRGTANQPQHF. DNA for the CDR3: TGTGCCAGCAGCCGCGGGACGGCAAATCAGCCCCAGCATTTT. Using reference TRBV2 and TRBJ1-5 for the parts outside the CDR3, the full variable domain is EPEVTQTPSHQVTQMGQEVILRCVPISNHLYFYWYRQILGQKVEFLVSFYNNEISEKSEIFDDQFSVERPDGSNFTLKIRSTKLEDSAMYFCASSRGTANQPQHFGDGTRLSIL.

This chain joins TRBV2 and TRBJ2-3; maybe TRBD2 (5 bases). V was pared by 6 bases and J by 1 base, with 14 bases between. This CDR3 has 15 residues. The germline V gene has CDR1 SNHLY and CDR2 FYNNEI. CDR3 loop: CASRVGLPGTDTQYF. CDR3 DNA: TGTGCCAGCAGGGTTGGACTTCCTGGCACAGATACGCAGTATTTT. The whole variable domain, remainder taken from reference TRBV2 and TRBJ2-3, is EPEVTQTPSHQVTQMGQEVILRCVPISNHLYFYWYRQILGQKVEFLVSFYNNEISEKSEIFDDQFSVERPDGSNFTLKIRSTKLEDSAMYFCASRVGLPGTDTQYFGPGTRLTVL.

The chain combines TRBV7-9 with TRBJ2-1; 15 bases align to TRBD2. Germline values: CDR1 SEHNR, CDR2 FQNEAQ (reference sequence). The CDR3 covers 18 residues. Trimming took 8 bases from V and 8 from J; bases not matched to a gene: 16. This CDR3 reads CASDSTMGLAGGLDEQFF. The CDR3 DNA sequence: TGTGCCAGCGATTCCACGATGGGACTAGCGGGAGGTTTAGATGAGCAGTTCTTC.

This clone was picked up a small number of times. V is TRBV9 and J is TRBJ1-2; the match to TRBD1 covers 7 bases. CDR3 length: 13 amino acids. V was pared by 0 bases and J by 13 bases, with 9 bases of the junction left unmatched. Germline CDR1 is SGDLS and CDR2 is YYNGEE. The CDR3 DNA is TGTGCCAGCAGCGTAGAGGGCAGGGGGTCTTTCACCTTC. It codes for CASSVEGRGSFTF.

This clone was counted only a few times. The chain couples TRBV5-1 to TRBJ2-2; 11 nucleotides agree with TRBD2. The V and J ends lost 0 bases and 0 bases, in that order; junction bases with no gene match: 1. The CDR3 consists of 17 residues. The germline V gene encodes CDR1 SGHRS and CDR2 YFSETQ. CDR3 in amino acids: CASSLVAGGTNTGELFF. CDR3 nucleotides: TGCGCCAGCAGCTTGGTAGCGGGGGGGACGAACACCGGGGAGCTGTTTTTT.

This clone was recorded a few times. The rearrangement links TRBV4-1 to TRBJ2-2; 9 bases line up with TRBD2. The germline gives CDR1 MGHRA, CDR2 YSYEKL. V lost 1 base to trimming and J lost 1 base; unmatched junction nucleotides: 1. The CDR3 loop spans 16 amino acids. This chain's CDR3 is CASSQATSGNTGELFF. Here the CDR3 DNA reads TGCGCCAGCAGCCAAGCGACTAGCGGGAACACCGGGGAGCTGTTTTTT.

This clone was picked up a small number of times. This CDR3 reads CARGDSARTGELFF. CDR3 sequence (DNA): TGTGCCAGGGGGGACAGCGCAAGGACCGGGGAGCTGTTTTTT. The chain joins TRBV7-9 to TRBJ2-2; 7 bases are shared with TRBD1. The CDR3 runs to 14 residues. Germline assignment: CDR1 SEHNR and CDR2 FQNEAQ (reference sequence). With 9 bases clipped from V and 5 bases from J, the junction kept 9 bases outside the gene matches.

The chain carries TRBV18 and TRBJ2-5, with D hard to call. Trimming took off 2 bases at V and 4 bases at J, with 5 bases between the two ends. The V gene's germline CDR1 is KGHSH and CDR2 LQKENI. CDR3 length: 12 residues. DNA for the CDR3: TGTGCCAGCTCACCAACGCGAGAGACCCAGTACTTC. As protein: CASSPTRETQYF.

This clone has more than one count but fewer than ten. This chain joins TRBV6-5 and TRBJ1-2; a weak D match, TRBD1 (6 bases). This CDR3 spans 13 amino acids. Germline CDR1 reads MNHEY; CDR2 reads SVGAGI. The V end was cut by 7 bases, the J end by 2 bases, with 11 bases between. This CDR3 reads CASTIDRNYGYTF. CDR3 nucleotide sequence: TGTGCCAGCACTATAGACAGGAACTATGGCTACACCTTC.

This chain connects TRBV19 to TRBJ2-2, with 9 bases matching TRBD1. CDR3 size: 15 residues. The V segment lost 4 bases and the J segment 0 bases; nucleotides outside the gene matches: 0. The germline V gene encodes CDR1 LNHDA and CDR2 SQIVND (reference sequence). CDR3 protein: CASSRDRANTGELFF. CDR3 bases: TGTGCCAGTAGTAGGGACAGGGCGAACACCGGGGAGCTGTTTTTT. The variable domain in full, completed from reference TRBV19 and TRBJ2-2, reads DGGITQSPKYLFRKEGQNVTLSCEQNLNHDAMYWYRQDPGQGLRLIYYSQIVNDFQKGDIAEGYSVSREKKESFPLTVTSAQKNPTAFYLCASSRDRANTGELFFGEGSRLTVL.

V is TRBV5-1 and J is TRBJ2-7, with D tentatively TRBD1 (5 bases). The CDR3 runs 14 residues. The V gene lost 4 bases and the J gene lost 5 bases, with 16 bases spanning the gap. The V gene's germline CDR1 is SGHRS and CDR2 YFSETQ. The CDR3 is CASSPQTGGDEQYF. In DNA form, the CDR3 reads TGCGCCAGCAGCCCACAAACAGGTGGGGACGAGCAGTACTTC.

The sample holds a few counts of this clone. The chain is built from TRBV7-3 and TRBJ2-3; unclear D gene. Trimming took 5 bases from V and 1 from J, leaving 13 bases between them. From germline, CDR1 is SGHTA and CDR2 FQGTGA. The CDR3 covers 15 residues. The CDR3 loop reads CASSAQPQGTDTQYF. CDR3 nucleotides: TGTGCCAGCAGCGCCCAGCCCCAGGGCACAGATACGCAGTATTTT.

This clone was recorded a few times. The gene calls are TRBV9 and TRBJ2-2; no firm D call. Germline values: CDR1 SGDLS, CDR2 YYNGEE. V lost 0 bases and J lost 5, with 5 bases in between. The CDR3 loop spans 13 amino acids. The CDR3 is CASSVALTGELFF. CDR3 DNA: TGTGCCAGCAGCGTAGCCCTAACCGGGGAGCTGTTTTTT.

The chain links TRBV10-3 to TRBJ1-2, with D perhaps TRBD1 (6 bases). The CDR3 is 15 residues long. The germline V gene has CDR1 ENHRY and CDR2 SYGVKD. V shed 8 bases and J shed 2 bases, with 18 bases lying between them. The CDR3 nucleotides are TGTGCCATCGGGGCTAGGGACACCGTCAACTATGGCTACACCTTC. Protein product: CAIGARDTVNYGYTF.

The chain carries TRBV9 and TRBJ2-7; tentative D call: TRBD2 (5 bases). This CDR3 region has 13 residues. The V gene's germline CDR1 is SGDLS and CDR2 YYNGEE. V lost 0 bases and J 6 bases, leaving 10 bases between the germline ends. In nucleotides, the CDR3 is TGTGCCAGCAGCGTAGATACTAGGCCCGAGCAGTACTTC. It is translated as CASSVDTRPEQYF.

The sample holds a few counts of this clone. The V and J genes are TRBV18 and TRBJ2-1, with 14 bases that match TRBD2. V was clipped by 6 bases and J by 5 bases; unmatched bases: 9. From germline, CDR1 is KGHSH and CDR2 LQKENI. The CDR3 is 17 amino acids. The CDR3 sequence is CASSPGLAGAIDNEQFF. DNA of the CDR3: TGTGCCAGCTCGCCGGGACTAGCGGGAGCCATTGACAATGAGCAGTTCTTC.

V is TRBV2 and J is TRBJ1-5; TRBD1 matches 7 bases. The CDR3 is 13 residues long. Germline CDR1 SNHLY, CDR2 FYNNEI. The ends lost 7 bases at V and 0 bases at J; junction bases unmatched: 0. The CDR3 spells CASKGASNQPQHF. Here the CDR3 DNA reads TGTGCCAGCAAGGGGGCTAGCAATCAGCCCCAGCATTTT.

The chain carries TRBV7-9 and TRBJ2-5, with 8 nucleotides matching TRBD1. The CDR3 runs to 15 residues. Unmatched junction bases numbered 5, after V lost 1 base and J lost 4 bases. Germline V gene sequence: CDR1 SEHNR, CDR2 FQNEAQ (reference sequence). The CDR3 DNA is TGTGCCAGCAGCTTAGACAGGGGGATATTAGAGACCCAGTACTTC. It translates to CASSLDRGILETQYF.

The chain combines TRBV5-6 with TRBJ1-5; maybe TRBD1 (6 bases). Germline assignment: CDR1 SGHDT and CDR2 YYEEEE. With 0 bases removed from V and 4 bases from J, the gap between germline ends came to 14 bases. This CDR3 is 16 amino acids long. CDR3 region: CASSLAPGTYNQPQHF. CDR3 coding DNA: TGTGCCAGCAGCTTGGCCCCCGGGACATATAATCAGCCCCAGCATTTT.

The rearrangement links TRBV6-5 to TRBJ2-1; 9 bases are shared with TRBD1. The ends lost 11 bases at V and 6 bases at J; junction bases unmatched: 8. This CDR3 has 13 residues. Germline CDR1 reads MNHEY; CDR2 reads SVGAGI. CDR3 coding DNA: TGTGCCGTCCGGGGACAGGGTTTCAATGAGCAGTTCTTC. Protein sequence: CAVRGQGFNEQFF.

There are a few counts of this clone. The chain uses TRBV6-5 and TRBJ1-1; D possibly corresponds to TRBD1 (6 bases). V was cut by 7 bases and J by 4 bases, with 16 bases left in between. The CDR3 loop spans 14 amino acids. Looked up from germline, CDR1 is MNHEY and CDR2 is SVGAGI. The CDR3 region has the DNA TGTGCCAGCAACCCCTGGTTAGGGGGCACTGAAGCTTTCTTT. Its translation is CASNPWLGGTEAFF.

V and J are TRBV18 and TRBJ2-1, with 10 bases fitting TRBD1. This CDR3 region has 15 residues. Per the germline V gene, CDR1 is KGHSH and CDR2 is LQKENI. The V segment lost 2 bases and the J segment 6 bases; nucleotides outside the gene matches: 4. The CDR3 bases are TGTGCCAGCTCACCAGGACAGGGGGGACTCAATGAGCAGTTCTTC. It is translated as CASSPGQGGLNEQFF.

The sample holds a few counts of this clone. The genes are TRBV6-1 and TRBJ2-3; D not resolved. CDR1 is MNHNS and CDR2 is SASEGT in the germline V gene. V was clipped by 4 bases and J by 5 bases, with 4 bases between them. The CDR3 contains 11 residues. Here the CDR3 DNA reads TGTGCCAGCAGTGTTCAAGATACGCAGTATTTT. The encoded protein is CASSVQDTQYF.